A single sample is the source of the 2 T cell receptor beta chains below, sequenced in a study of OX40 agonist ivuxolimab in advanced cancers. Using immunoSEQ multiplex PCR, the repertoire was profiled, and TCRdb retains in-frame clones only, with some absent. The data show fewer than 85,000 clones, 86% seen once. The sample was CD4+ or CD8+ T cells sorted from blood, taken in a trial of the OX40 agonist ivuxolimab. The receptors stem from an adult with an advanced solid tumor such as melanoma, head and neck, liver or kidney cancer.

This sequence joins TRBV7-2 and TRBJ2-5; no clear D gene. The CDR3 is 13 residues long. Trimming shortened V by 0 bases and J by 5 bases, and 7 bases separated the two germline ends. Germline values: CDR1 SGHTA, CDR2 FQGNSA. The DNA of the CDR3 is TGTGCCAGCAGCTTAGCGGGGTCGGAGACCCAGTACTTC. This encodes CASSLAGSETQYF.

This rearrangement joins TRBV5-5 to TRBJ1-1; no reliable D call. CDR3 length: 11 residues. Trimming left V 1 base short and J 2 bases short, with 0 bases between. Germline CDR1 SGHKS, CDR2 YYEKEE (reference sequence). CDR3 loop: CASSLNTEAFF. CDR3 in DNA: TGTGCCAGCAGCTTGAACACTGAAGCTTTCTTT.